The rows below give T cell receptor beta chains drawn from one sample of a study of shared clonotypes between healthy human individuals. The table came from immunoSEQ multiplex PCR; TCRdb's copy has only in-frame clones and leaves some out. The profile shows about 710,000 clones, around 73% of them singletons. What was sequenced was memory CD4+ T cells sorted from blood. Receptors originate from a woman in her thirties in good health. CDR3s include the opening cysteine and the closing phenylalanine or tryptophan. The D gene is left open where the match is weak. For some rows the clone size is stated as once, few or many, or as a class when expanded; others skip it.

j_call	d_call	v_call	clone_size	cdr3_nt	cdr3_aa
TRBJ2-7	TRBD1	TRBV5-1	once	TGCGCCAGCAGTTTGGACAGGGACATCGAGCAGTACTTC	CASSLDRDIEQYF
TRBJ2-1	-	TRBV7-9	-	TGTGCCAGCAGCTTAGGGCGGCAGGGTTTGGAGCAGTTCTTC	CASSLGRQGLEQFF
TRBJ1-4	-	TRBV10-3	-	TGTGCCACCAAGGGGCCGGTCAATGAAAAACTGTTTTTT	CATKGPVNEKLFF
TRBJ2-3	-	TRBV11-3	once	TGTGCCAGCAGCCCAACCGGGGACGGTACGCAGTATTTT	CASSPTGDGTQYF
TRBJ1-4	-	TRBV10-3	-	TGTGCCATCAGTGAGTCTGGCCAGGCAGGAGAAAAACTGTTTTTT	CAISESGQAGEKLFF
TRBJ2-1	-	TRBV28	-	TGTGCCAGCAGTGGCCCGGGGAGAGATGAGCAGTTCTTC	CASSGPGRDEQFF
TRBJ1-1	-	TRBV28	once	TGTGCCAGCAGTTCCCCCCAGGGTTTCAACGCTGAAGCTTTCTTT	CASSSPQGFNAEAFF
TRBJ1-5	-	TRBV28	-	TGTGCCAGCACCGGCGGGACTCATCAGCCCCAGCATTTT	CASTGGTHQPQHF
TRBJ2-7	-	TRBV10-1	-	TGCGCCAGCAGTGAGTCTGGGCGGCTTGCATCCGAGCAGTACTTC	CASSESGRLASEQYF
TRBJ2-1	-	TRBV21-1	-	TGTGCCAGCAGCTCCCGGGCAGGGAGCTCCTACAATGAGCAGTTCTTC	CASSSRAGSSYNEQFF
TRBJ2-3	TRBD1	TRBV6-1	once	TGTGCCAGCAGTGAAATGGGACAGGGGGCCGCAGATACGCAGTATTTT	CASSEMGQGAADTQYF
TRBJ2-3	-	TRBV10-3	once	TGTGCCATCAGTGGTAAGCTTTGGTCAGATACGCAGTATTTT	CAISGKLWSDTQYF
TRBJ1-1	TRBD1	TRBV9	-	TGTGCCAGCAGCGGAGGGACAGGGTGGGAAGCTTTCTTT	CASSGGTGWEAFF
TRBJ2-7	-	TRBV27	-	TGTGCCAGCGCCAGGACACCATCAGACTACTACGAGCAGTACTTC	CASARTPSDYYEQYF
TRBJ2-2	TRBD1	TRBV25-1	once	TGTGCCAGCAGTGACCCGGGACAGGAAAACACCGGGGAGCTGTTTTTT	CASSDPGQENTGELFF
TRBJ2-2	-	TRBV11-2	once	TGTGCCAGCAGATTCACAGCCGGGGAGCTGTTTTTT	CASRFTAGELFF
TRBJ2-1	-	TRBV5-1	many	TGCGCCAGCAGCGGAGGCTACAGCCCGGACAATGAGCAGTTCTTC	CASSGGYSPDNEQFF
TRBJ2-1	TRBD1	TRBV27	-	TGTGCCAGCAGTTCACATGGGACAGGGGGTTCCAATGAGCAGTTCTTC	CASSSHGTGGSNEQFF
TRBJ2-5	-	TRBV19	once	TGTGCCAGTAGGACTTCGGTCCAAGAGACCCAGTACTTC	CASRTSVQETQYF
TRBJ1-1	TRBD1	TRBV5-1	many	TGCGCCAGCAGCTTGGAATGGACAGGGGTAGGCACTGAAGCTTTCTTT	CASSLEWTGVGTEAFF
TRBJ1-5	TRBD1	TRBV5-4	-	TGTGCCAGCAGCTTGGGGGGACAGGGCGCTCCCAATCAGCCCCAGCATTTT	CASSLGGQGAPNQPQHF
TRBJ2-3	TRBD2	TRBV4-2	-	TGTGCCAGCAGCCAACTCATGGGACTAGCGGGAGGAAGCACAGATACGCAGTATTTT	CASSQLMGLAGGSTDTQYF
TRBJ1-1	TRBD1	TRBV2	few	TGTGCCAGCAGTACCGGGACAGGGGGCGGTTTAGGTGAAGCTTTCTTT	CASSTGTGGGLGEAFF
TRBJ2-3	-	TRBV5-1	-	TGCGCCAGCAGATCGCTGGGTACCACAGATACGCAGTATTTT	CASRSLGTTDTQYF
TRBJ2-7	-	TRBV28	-	TGTGCCAGCTCCCAGTATCGTAGCGGCCTCTACGAGCAGTACTTC	CASSQYRSGLYEQYF
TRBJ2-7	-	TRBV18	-	TGTGCCAGCTCACCAGGGGTCGGCTACGAGCAGTACTTC	CASSPGVGYEQYF
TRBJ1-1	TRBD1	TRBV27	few	TGTGCCAGCAGTTTCGTACAGGGGGGAACTGAAGCTTTCTTT	CASSFVQGGTEAFF
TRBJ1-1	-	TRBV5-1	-	TGCGCCAGCAGCTTTCAGGGCGGGGGCACTGAAGCTTTCTTT	CASSFQGGGTEAFF
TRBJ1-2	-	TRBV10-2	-	TGCGCCAGCAGTGAGTCGAGACGGCTAGCTAACTATGGCTACACCTTC	CASSESRRLANYGYTF
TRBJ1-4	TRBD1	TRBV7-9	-	TGTGCCAGCAGCCCAGGACAGGGGAATGAAAAACTGTTTTTT	CASSPGQGNEKLFF
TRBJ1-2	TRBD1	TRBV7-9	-	TGTGCCAGCAGCGGTGGACAGGGCCACTATGGCTACACCTTC	CASSGGQGHYGYTF
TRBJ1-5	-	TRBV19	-	TGTGCCAGTAGTATTTCTTACAGGCCAGGACAGCCCCAGCATTTT	CASSISYRPGQPQHF
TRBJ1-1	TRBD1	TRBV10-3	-	TGTGCCATCAGTGGGGGACAGGGGACGAACACTGAAGCTTTCTTT	CAISGGQGTNTEAFF